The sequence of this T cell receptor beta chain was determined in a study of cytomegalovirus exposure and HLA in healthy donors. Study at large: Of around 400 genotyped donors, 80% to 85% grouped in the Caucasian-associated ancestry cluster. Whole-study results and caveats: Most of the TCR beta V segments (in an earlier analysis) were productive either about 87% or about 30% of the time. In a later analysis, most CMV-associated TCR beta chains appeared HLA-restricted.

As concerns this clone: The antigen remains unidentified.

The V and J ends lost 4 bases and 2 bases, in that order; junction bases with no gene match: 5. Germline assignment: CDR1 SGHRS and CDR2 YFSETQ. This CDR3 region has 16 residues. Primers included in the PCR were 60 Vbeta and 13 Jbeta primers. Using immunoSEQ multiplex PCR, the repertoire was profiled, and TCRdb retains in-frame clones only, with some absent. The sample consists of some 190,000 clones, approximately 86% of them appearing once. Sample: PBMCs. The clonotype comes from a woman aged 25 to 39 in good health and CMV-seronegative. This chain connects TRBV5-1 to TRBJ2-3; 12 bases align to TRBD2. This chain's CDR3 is CASSIGLAGYTDTQYF. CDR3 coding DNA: TGCGCCAGCAGCATAGGACTAGCGGGATACACAGATACGCAGTATTTT.